These 24 T cell receptor beta chains came from one sample sequenced in a study of cytomegalovirus exposure and HLA in healthy donors. The PCR made use of 60 Vbeta and 13 Jbeta primers. The method was immunoSEQ multiplex PCR; TCRdb's version includes in-frame clones alone and lacks a portion of them. The sample includes under 150,000 clones, around 78% of them seen just once. The material sequenced was PBMCs. The receptors originated from a male donor in good health and CMV-seronegative.

This chain links TRBV5-4 with TRBJ2-3; TRBD2 matches 9 bases. Germline V gene lookup returns CDR1 SGHNT and CDR2 YYREEE (reference sequence). V dropped 0 bases and J dropped 8; count of bases not matched to a gene: 13. The CDR3 is made up of 17 amino acids. CDR3 nucleotides: TGTGCCAGCAGCTTGGCCACGCGCGGGGGGGCCGTTGGTACGCAGTATTTT. Translated, it gives CASSLATRGGAVGTQYF.

This chain connects TRBV4-1 to TRBJ1-4; possibly TRBD1 for D (5 bases). Between the trimmed V and J ends, which lost 0 bases and 13 bases, there was a span of 24 bases. Looked up from germline, CDR1 is MGHRA and CDR2 is YSYEKL. This CDR3 is 17 amino acids long. The CDR3 spells CASSQDELKGFVIRLFF. CDR3 in DNA: TGCGCCAGCAGCCAAGACGAGCTGAAGGGGTTCGTGATTAGACTGTTTTTT.

The chain combines TRBV9 with TRBJ1-4; D uncertain. In germline, CDR1 is SGDLS, CDR2 YYNGEE. The V gene lost 4 bases and the J gene lost 4 bases, with 14 bases spanning the gap. The CDR3 contains 15 residues. The CDR3 here is CASSTSGVGNEKLFF. The CDR3 DNA sequence: TGTGCCAGCAGCACCAGCGGGGTTGGTAATGAAAAACTGTTTTTT.

J is TRBJ1-2 and V is TRBV4-2; weak D call: TRBD1 (5 bases). The V and J ends lost 0 bases and 2 bases respectively, with 10 bases between them. CDR1 and CDR2 from the germline V gene are LGHNA and YNFKEQ. This CDR3 region has 15 residues. CDR3 sequence reads: CASSQDSGKNYGYTF. The CDR3 nucleotides read TGTGCCAGCAGCCAAGATTCAGGGAAGAACTATGGCTACACCTTC.

This clone was found a few times. This rearrangement joins TRBV5-1 to TRBJ1-4; the match to TRBD1 covers 12 bases. This CDR3 comprises 19 residues. The germline V gene has CDR1 SGHRS and CDR2 YFSETQ. V was pared by 3 bases and J by 2 bases, with 11 bases of the junction left unmatched. This CDR3 is CASSWDRGQEEGTNEKLFF. CDR3 in DNA: TGCGCCAGCAGCTGGGACAGGGGGCAAGAGGAGGGGACTAATGAAAAACTGTTTTTT.

This rearrangement joins TRBV5-1 to TRBJ1-3, with no clear D. Germline V gene data show CDR1 as SGHRS and CDR2 as YFSETQ. Trimming cost V 2 bases and J 0 bases, with 9 bases left between them. The CDR3 runs to 15 residues. The CDR3 reads CASSFSIDSGNTIYF. The CDR3 DNA sequence: TGCGCCAGCAGCTTCTCTATCGACTCTGGAAACACCATATATTTT.

DNA of the CDR3: TGTGCCTGGAGTGGACAGGGAGTTCAGCCCCAGCATTTT. Its protein product is CAWSGQGVQPQHF. J is TRBJ1-5 and V is TRBV30, with 7 positions matching TRBD1. CDR1 is GTSNPN and CDR2 is SVGIG in the germline V gene (reference sequence). The CDR3 covers 13 residues. Trimming at V came to 1 base and at J to 6 bases, leaving 3 bases not matched to a gene. The variable domain in full, completed from reference TRBV30 and TRBJ1-5, reads SQTIHQWPATLVQPVGSPLSLECTVEGTSNPNLYWYRQAAGRGLQLLFYSVGIGQISSEVPQNLSASRPQDRQFILSSKKLLLSDSGFYLCAWSGQGVQPQHFGDGTRLSIL.

This chain uses TRBV29-1 with TRBJ2-6, with 7 bases fitting TRBD1. Per the germline V gene, CDR1 is SQVTM and CDR2 is ANQGSEA. The CDR3 spans 15 residues. With 7 bases clipped from V and 1 base from J, the junction kept 7 bases outside the gene matches. CDR3 DNA: TGCAGCGCCAGAGACAGGGCGTCTGGGGCCAACGTCCTGACTTTC. This encodes CSARDRASGANVLTF.

V is TRBV5-8 and J is TRBJ1-2, with D possibly TRBD1 on 6 matching bases. CDR1 is SGHTS, CDR2 YDEGEE, per germline. Trimming pared 5 bases from V and 4 bases from J, leaving 12 bases between. This CDR3 has 13 amino acids. CDR3 sequence reads: CASRPRQVYGYTF. For the CDR3, the DNA is TGTGCCAGCAGGCCTAGACAGGTCTATGGCTACACCTTC.

The genes are TRBV9 and TRBJ2-7; 9 bases are shared with TRBD2. V shed 4 bases, J shed 5 bases, and the junction held 16 bases outside the gene matches. The CDR3 covers 17 residues. The germline CDR1 and CDR2 sequences are SGDLS and YYNGEE. The CDR3 coding sequence is TGTGCCAGCAGCCCTAGAGGGAGCGGGAGGCCACGCGACGAGCAGTACTTC. This translates into CASSPRGSGRPRDEQYF.

This rearrangement joins TRBV5-1 to TRBJ2-7, with 10 bases matching TRBD1. J lost 3 bases, V lost 0 bases, and 6 bases had no gene match. The germline gives CDR1 SGHRS, CDR2 YFSETQ. The CDR3 contains 16 residues. The CDR3 region is CASSLAWTGGGYEQYF. CDR3 bases: TGCGCCAGCAGCTTGGCCTGGACAGGGGGTGGCTACGAGCAGTACTTC. The whole variable domain, remainder taken from reference TRBV5-1 and TRBJ2-7, is KAGVTQTPRYLIKTRGQQVTLSCSPISGHRSVSWYQQTPGQGLQFLFEYFSETQRNKGNFPGRFSGRQFSNSRSEMNVSTLELGDSALYLCASSLAWTGGGYEQYFGPGTRLTVT.

V and J are TRBV6-5 and TRBJ2-6; no reliable D call. Germline CDR1 reads MNHEY; CDR2 reads SVGAGI. Deletions cut 5 bases from V and 4 bases from J, with 6 bases between. The CDR3 contains 13 residues. The CDR3 sequence is CASSPRGANVLTF. The CDR3 region has the DNA TGTGCCAGCAGTCCCCGGGGGGCCAACGTCCTGACTTTC.

This clone showed up just once. The chain couples TRBV18 to TRBJ2-5; 7 nucleotides match TRBD1. This CDR3 spans 16 amino acids. Looked up from germline, CDR1 is KGHSH and CDR2 is LQKENI. J was trimmed by 3 bases and V by 0 bases; bases with no gene match: 7. The CDR3 DNA follows: TGTGCCAGCTCACCACCCACAGGGGTAAGGGAAGAGACCCAGTACTTC. Amino acids: CASSPPTGVREETQYF.

This clone was observed once. The chain recombines TRBV19 with TRBJ2-3; 9 nucleotides agree with TRBD1. Germline loops: CDR1 LNHDA, CDR2 SQIVND (reference sequence). The ends lost 7 bases at V and 2 bases at J; junction bases unmatched: 4. CDR3 length equals 14 residues. CDR3 sequence reads: CASTGTGYTDTQYF. The DNA for the CDR3 is TGTGCCAGTACGGGGACAGGGTACACAGATACGCAGTATTTT.

V and J are TRBV5-1 and TRBJ2-3; D may be TRBD2 (5 bases). Germline CDR1 SGHRS, CDR2 YFSETQ. The CDR3 has 15 residues. V shed 4 bases and J shed 2 bases, with 14 bases lying between them. The CDR3 loop is CASSLLDPDTDTQYF. The CDR3 DNA follows: TGCGCCAGCAGCCTACTAGACCCGGACACAGATACGCAGTATTTT.

The gene calls are TRBV7-3 and TRBJ1-1; weak D call: TRBD1 (5 bases). Per germline, CDR1 SGHTA and CDR2 FQGTGA. The CDR3 spans 14 residues. Trimming took 4 bases from V and 7 from J, leaving 16 bases between them. Here the CDR3 reads CASSSHPGLLEAFF. The CDR3 DNA reads TGTGCCAGCAGCTCCCATCCAGGGTTACTTGAAGCTTTCTTT.

A remark on this clone: An end of the junction does not agree with germline; a read error may underlie this. V gene TRBV4-1 combines with J gene TRBJ2-7, with TRBD2 as a possible D gene (5 bases). This CDR3 has 14 amino acids. Germline CDR1 reads MGHRA; CDR2 reads YSYEKL. CDR3 protein: CASSQDEGNYEQHF. As DNA, the CDR3 is TGCGCCAGCAGCCAAGACGAGGGCAACTACGAGCAGCACTTC.

The sample holds one count of this clone. The chain links TRBV5-1 to TRBJ2-1, with TRBD2 matching over 9 bases. The J segment lost 0 bases and the V segment lost 3 bases, leaving 7 bases of the junction unmatched. CDR1 and CDR2 from the germline V gene are SGHRS and YFSETQ. The CDR3 has 17 residues. The CDR3 sequence: CASSSGLAPSSYNEQFF. CDR3 nucleotide sequence: TGCGCCAGCAGCTCGGGACTAGCCCCTAGCTCCTACAATGAGCAGTTCTTC.

The J gene is TRBJ1-1, the V gene TRBV5-1, with 9 bases aligning to TRBD1. Germline V gene sequence: CDR1 SGHRS, CDR2 YFSETQ. The CDR3 has 14 amino acids. Unmatched junction bases numbered 8, after V lost 7 bases and J lost 4 bases. DNA of the CDR3: TGCGCCAGCGGAACAGGGGGCGAGCCCACTGAAGCTTTCTTT. Translation: CASGTGGEPTEAFF.

The chain carries TRBV10-2 and TRBJ2-7, with no clear D. Between the trimmed V and J ends, which lost 4 bases and 2 bases, there was a span of 9 bases. In germline, CDR1 is WSHSY, CDR2 SAAADI. The CDR3 is 13 residues long. The CDR3 nucleotides read TGCGCCAGCAGTGCAAACAGTCCCTACGAGCAGTACTTC. Its translation: CASSANSPYEQYF.

The rearrangement joins TRBV9 to TRBJ1-2; D gene uncertain. Looked up from germline, CDR1 is SGDLS and CDR2 is YYNGEE. Trimming stripped 0 bases from V and 4 bases from J, with 16 bases between. The CDR3 has 16 amino acids. The CDR3 DNA sequence: TGTGCCAGCAGCGTAGGAGCGACCTCAGTTACCTATGGCTACACCTTC. Translation gives CASSVGATSVTYGYTF. Based on the CDR3 plus reference TRBV9 and TRBJ1-2, the full variable domain is DSGVTQTPKHLITATGQRVTLRCSPRSGDLSVYWYQQSLDQGLQFLIQYYNGEERAKGNILERFSAQQFPDLHSELNLSSLELGDSALYFCASSVGATSVTYGYTFGSGTRLTVV.

The chain employs TRBV6-1 and TRBJ2-3, with 7 bases aligning to TRBD2. CDR1 is MNHNS and CDR2 is SASEGT in the germline V gene. The V and J ends lost 4 bases and 1 base, in that order; junction bases with no gene match: 8. There are 16 residues in the CDR3. This CDR3 reads CASSATSSGRTDTQYF. Here the CDR3 DNA reads TGTGCCAGCAGTGCCACATCTAGCGGACGCACAGATACGCAGTATTTT.

This chain joins TRBV30 and TRBJ2-1; 7 bases are shared with TRBD1. Trimming took 3 bases from V and 0 from J; bases not matched to a gene: 8. CDR3 size: 16 residues. The V gene's germline CDR1 is GTSNPN and CDR2 SVGIG (reference sequence). The CDR3 here is CAWSGDRDYSYNEQFF. The CDR3 region has the DNA TGTGCCTGGAGCGGGGACAGAGACTACTCCTACAATGAGCAGTTCTTC.

The chain has TRBV5-1 and TRBJ1-2, with 9 nucleotides matching TRBD1. The CDR3 has 13 amino acids. Germline values: CDR1 SGHRS, CDR2 YFSETQ. Losses at the gene ends were 2 bases for V and 6 bases for J; bases not matched to a gene: 2. The CDR3 bases are TGCGCCAGCAGCTTTCGACAGGGGGATGGCTACACCTTC. As protein: CASSFRQGDGYTF.